This record looks at one T cell receptor beta chain sequence and its context. V shed 7 bases and J shed 7 bases, with 12 bases lying between them. CDR3 size: 12 residues. The data derive from a study of blood T cell repertoires in COVID-19. The method was immunoSEQ multiplex PCR; TCRdb's version includes in-frame clones alone and lacks a portion of them. The table lists 300,000 to 350,000 clones, around 83% of them singletons. This TCR was sampled from a man aged 30 to 39 with active or convalescent COVID-19. V usage is TRBV12-3 or TRBV12-4 and J usage is TRBJ2-3; D is possibly TRBD1 (5 bases). The specimen sequenced was peripheral blood. The CDR3 region is CASTPGLNTQYF. The CDR3 coding sequence is TGTGCCAGCACCCCAGGGCTCAATACGCAGTATTTT.